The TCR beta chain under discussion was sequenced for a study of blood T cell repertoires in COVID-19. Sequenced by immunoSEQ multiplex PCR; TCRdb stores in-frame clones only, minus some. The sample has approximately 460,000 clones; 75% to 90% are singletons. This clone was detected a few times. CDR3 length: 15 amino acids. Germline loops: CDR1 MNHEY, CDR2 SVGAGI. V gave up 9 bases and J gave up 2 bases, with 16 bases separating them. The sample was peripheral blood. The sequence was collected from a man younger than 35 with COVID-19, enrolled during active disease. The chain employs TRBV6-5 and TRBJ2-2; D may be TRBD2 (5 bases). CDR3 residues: CASQGGGGNTGELFF. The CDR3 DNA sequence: TGTGCCAGTCAAGGAGGCGGTGGAAACACCGGGGAGCTGTTTTTT.